The 12 T cell receptor beta chains presented below share a single source sample, sequenced in a study of blood T cell repertoires in COVID-19. Sequencing used immunoSEQ multiplex PCR; TCRdb keeps in-frame clones, though not all of them. The repertoire has about 170,000 clones, approximately 84% of them found once; the top ten carry roughly 20%. The sequencing input was peripheral blood. Receptors originate from an elderly woman with acute or convalescent COVID-19.

This sequence joins TRBV20-1 and TRBJ2-7; D is possibly TRBD2 (6 bases). The CDR3 is 13 amino acids. The ends were cut back, 3 bases at V and 7 bases at J, with 16 bases in the middle. CDR1 and CDR2 (germline): DFQATT, SNEGSKA (reference sequence). The CDR3 region has the DNA TGCAGTGCTAGTGGGTCGGGAGCAAGTGAGCAGTACTTC. Translation gives CSASGSGASEQYF.

The chain employs TRBV7-9 and TRBJ1-2, with D tentatively TRBD1 (6 bases). Germline V lookup: CDR1 SEHNR, CDR2 FQNEAQ (reference sequence). The CDR3 is 12 residues long. Trimming cost V 7 bases and J 4 bases, with 10 bases left between them. CDR3 in amino acids: CASTEDSYGYTF. The CDR3 DNA reads TGTGCCAGCACCGAGGACAGCTATGGCTACACCTTC.

This clone was picked up a small number of times. The V and J genes are TRBV5-1 and TRBJ2-2, with 8 nucleotides matching TRBD1. The germline gives CDR1 SGHRS, CDR2 YFSETQ. CDR3 length equals 16 residues. The trim removed 4 bases at V and 4 bases at J, leaving 9 bases unmatched. The CDR3 bases are TGCGCCAGCAGCCAACGACAGGGGAGTGGCACCGGGGAGCTGTTTTTT. This translates into CASSQRQGSGTGELFF.

The rearrangement joins TRBV5-5 to TRBJ2-1; 9 bases fit TRBD2. The V gene end was trimmed by 4 bases and the J gene end by 5 bases; junction bases not matched to a gene: 10. Germline V CDR1 and CDR2: SGHKS, YYEKEE (reference sequence). The CDR3 contains 16 residues. The chain's CDR3 is CASSPVGTSRNNEQFF. The CDR3 nucleotides are TGTGCCAGCAGCCCGGTGGGGACTAGCAGGAACAATGAGCAGTTCTTC. The entire variable domain, with the rest obtained from reference TRBV5-5 and TRBJ2-1, is as follows: DAGVTQSPTHLIKTRGQQVTLRCSPISGHKSVSWYQQVLGQGPQFIFQYYEKEERGRGNFPDRFSARQFPNYSSELNVNALLLGDSALYLCASSPVGTSRNNEQFFGPGTRLTVL.

The J gene is TRBJ2-1, the V gene TRBV5-1; 7 nucleotides align to TRBD2. The ends lost 4 bases at V and 0 bases at J; junction bases unmatched: 4. Germline lookup yields CDR1 SGHRS and CDR2 YFSETQ. This CDR3 contains 15 residues. CDR3 coding DNA: TGCGCCAGCAGCGACCCTAGCGGCTCCTACAATGAGCAGTTCTTC. It yields the protein CASSDPSGSYNEQFF.

The V and J genes are TRBV19 and TRBJ2-7, with 9 bases identical to TRBD2. Germline V gene lookup returns CDR1 LNHDA and CDR2 SQIVND (reference sequence). This CDR3 has 14 residues. The junction had 5 bases not matched to a gene; V was cut back by 3 bases and J by 5 bases. The CDR3 spells CASSMAGGPDEQYF. The CDR3 coding sequence is TGTGCCAGTAGTATGGCGGGAGGGCCGGACGAGCAGTACTTC.

The V and J genes are TRBV7-2 and TRBJ1-1, with D perhaps TRBD1 (5 bases). CDR3 length: 13 residues. Per germline, CDR1 SGHTA and CDR2 FQGNSA. V lost 5 bases, J lost 7 bases, and 14 bases lay in between. CDR3 protein: CASSKQRGFEAFF. CDR3 bases: TGTGCCAGCAGCAAACAGCGGGGGTTTGAAGCTTTCTTT. The full variable domain, with the rest looked up from reference TRBV7-2 and TRBJ1-1, is GAGVSQSPSNKVTEKGKDVELRCDPISGHTALYWYRQSLGQGLEFLIYFQGNSAPDKSGLPSDRFSAERTGGSVSTLTIQRTQQEDSAVYLCASSKQRGFEAFFGQGTRLTVV.

This chain joins TRBV10-2 and TRBJ1-6; 7 positions agree with TRBD1. The germline V gene has CDR1 WSHSY and CDR2 SAAADI. Trimming took 5 bases from V and 0 from J; bases not matched to a gene: 10. The CDR3 sequence is 18 residues long. The CDR3 coding sequence is TGCGCCAGCAGTATTTACCCGGGACAGAGCTCCTATAATTCACCCCTCCACTTT. Protein sequence: CASSIYPGQSSYNSPLHF.

V is TRBV18 and J is TRBJ2-4; D uncertain. The germline V and J ends were trimmed by 0 bases and 0 bases, with 6 bases remaining between them. Germline V gives CDR1 KGHSH, CDR2 LQKENI. This CDR3 is built from 15 residues. Written as DNA, the CDR3 is TGTGCCAGCTCACCACCGAGTCTAGCCAAAAACATTCAGTACTTC. Protein product: CASSPPSLAKNIQYF.

V and J are TRBV6-5 and TRBJ2-7; a weak D match, TRBD2 (6 bases). With 7 bases removed from V and 2 bases from J, the gap between germline ends came to 12 bases. CDR1 and CDR2 from the germline V gene are MNHEY and SVGAGI. The CDR3 totals 13 residues. CDR3 protein: CASIPSGAYEQYF. In nucleotides, the CDR3 is TGTGCCAGCATCCCTTCGGGGGCCTACGAGCAGTACTTC.

The DNA of the CDR3 is TGTGCCAGCATCCCTAAAGAAGGGAACAGGGGGAACACTGAAGCTTTCTTT. It codes for CASIPKEGNRGNTEAFF. The chain couples TRBV5-4 to TRBJ1-1; TRBD1 matches 7 bases. Trimming took 6 bases from V and 1 from J; bases not matched to a gene: 15. The CDR3 is 17 amino acids. The germline V gene has CDR1 SGHNT and CDR2 YYREEE (reference sequence).

This rearrangement joins TRBV7-9 to TRBJ1-4, with a weak D call TRBD1 (6 bases). V was clipped by 7 bases and J by 5 bases, with 17 bases between them. CDR3 length: 15 amino acids. Germline V lookup: CDR1 SEHNR, CDR2 FQNEAQ (reference sequence). CDR3 sequence: CASNDGQLNNEKLFF. The CDR3 DNA follows: TGTGCCAGCAACGATGGACAGCTCAACAATGAAAAACTGTTTTTT.